The present TCR beta chain was sequenced within a study of blood T cell repertoires in COVID-19 (TCRdb year 2020). As for the study more broadly: The collaborator samples originated in the United States, Italy and Spain and spanned the acute and convalescent phases of COVID-19. The prospective study material was composed of cDNA or gDNA derived from T cells, B-cell-depleted T cells, or PBMCs. Subjects who had been exposed to COVID-19, were actively infected with it, or had recovered from it provided the deeply sampled blood TCRbeta repertoires that made up the dataset. The repertoires were released in a freely available public database meant as a resource for research on the immune response to SARS-CoV-2. Samples came from the ongoing ImmuneRACE study (first 160 participants) plus 1,254 subjects from 6 global collaborators. Sample metadata almost always included a de-identified subject ID, COVID-19 status, age in years and sex. Where available, HLA class I and class II types were obtained from metadata supplied by the sample provider rather than from assay-based typing. Summary of the overall study and its limitations: Clinical and demographic metadata were provided uncurated, with the amount varying by source and participant.

The immunoSEQ Assay, a bias-controlled multiplex PCR, was used to amplify TCRbeta CDR3 regions from genomic DNA. The paper's data handling went like this. The number of nucleated cells in each sample was estimated by amplification of reference gene primers within the assay. To quantify the absolute abundance of each unique TCRbeta CDR3 rearrangement, sequence reads were collapsed and filtered. Productive Simpson clonality was computed per sample as the square root of Simpson's diversity index over productive rearrangements. TCRdb's version of the immuneACCESS table is confined to in-frame rearrangements and falls short of the full clone set. An unresolved V gene accounts for under half of the shortfall where checked; the remainder is of unknown origin. V and J calls and clone size are copied from that table; D and trimming were computed from the DNA. The sample table records 400,000 to 550,000 clones; about 85% of these occur just once. The ten most abundant clones make up under 2% of the sample.

Turning to this clone: Its antigen is unknown. Base qualities were left out, and no much larger clone turns up one base away.

In the prospective study, participants were roughly 18 to 100 years old, resided in 20 to 30 geographic areas of the United States, and were enrolled through a virtual design. In the prospective study, cohorts were assigned on the basis of participant-reported clinical history obtained from a screening survey and a study questionnaire. Mobile phlebotomists in the prospective study collected whole blood, serum and a nasopharyngeal or oropharyngeal swab from every participant. Prospective study participants could optionally give additional blood draws and questionnaires over a roughly 2-month period. Blood samples from the prospective study were shipped frozen or at room temperature prior to DNA extraction. Per the germline V gene, SGHDT is the CDR1 and YYEEEE is the CDR2. The CDR3, cysteine through phenylalanine, is 14 amino acids long. Kept here is only the CDR3 DNA, which spans 42 bases and is read in frame from base 1. V loses 3 bases, J loses 4 bases, and the germline ends lie 10 bases apart.

This chain joins TRBV5-6 to TRBJ1-4; TRBD1 might be the D gene, on 5 matching bases. Sequenced material: PBMCs or T cells enriched from blood (not recorded which). The TCR was taken from a woman under 30 with acute COVID-19. DNA sequence: TGTGCCAGCAGCTGGGGGGTCGGTAATGAAAAACTGTTTTTT. Its product reads: CASSWGVGNEKLFF.